The sequence of this T cell receptor (beta chain) was determined in a study of CD8 T cells in ankylosing spondylitis. Study-wide results and limits: Seemingly distinctive of ankylosing spondylitis blood was a TCR beta motif formed by eight highly homologous variants. Significant enrichment of disease-linked clones was reportedly seen in matched ankylosing spondylitis synovial fluid. Disease-linked clones had a CD8+ phenotype and relatively low frequency in peripheral blood.

Preparation of TCR beta libraries was done by quantitative 5'-RACE with molecular barcodes. TCRdb redid the calling of the 5' RACE reads with MiXCR, one entry per CDR3 protein. The data contain about 540,000 distinct CDR3 sequences, about 12% of them seen just once; the ten biggest clones take up almost 7%. Germline CDR1 and CDR2: DFQATT and SNEGSKA (reference sequence). The length of the CDR3 is 14 residues. V dropped 0 bases and J dropped 0 bases, with 8 bases sitting between them. About this clonotype itself: Its antigen is not identified.

Sample: blood, either unsorted or a sorted T cell fraction (not recorded which). The receptor was isolated from a male donor with ankylosing spondylitis. This sequence joins TRBV20-1 and TRBJ1-1; D is undetermined. The CDR3: CSARDPAMNTEAFF. The CDR3 DNA reads TGCAGTGCTAGAGATCCGGCCATGAACACTGAAGCTTTCTTT.